A selection of T cell receptor beta chains follows, all from one sample in a study of molecular identifiers for immune sequencing clone quantification. One entry per CDR3 protein results from TCRdb running MiXCR on the PCR reads. The sample shows around 320,000 distinct CDR3 sequences, roughly 23% of them seen only once. The sequenced sample consisted of naive CD8+ T cells from blood, with Jurkat cell RNA spiked in. These receptors were obtained from a human donor in good health. Some libraries in this study had Jurkat cell RNA spiked in. Both conserved end residues are part of each CDR3. Each record gives: J gene, V gene, clone size, D gene, CDR3 DNA, CDR3 protein. The D gene is left open where the match is weak. Clone size, where shown, is once, few, many, or a class for clones that have expanded.

TRBJ2-5 TRBV19 few TRBD2 TGTGCCAGTAAATGGACTAGCGGGGGGGCCTACGAGACCCAGTACTTC CASKWTSGGAYETQYF
TRBJ2-3 TRBV7-9 many NA TGTGCCAGCAGCGCCGCCCCCTTCCCAGATACGCAGTATTTT CASSAAPFPDTQYF
TRBJ2-7 TRBV5-4 few NA TGTGCCAGCAGCAACCCCACGACGGGATCCTACGAGCAGTACTTC CASSNPTTGSYEQYF
TRBJ1-2 TRBV12-3/TRBV12-4 once NA TGTGCCAGCAGTGGGGGTAGTATAGGACAGTCGTATGGCTACACCTTC CASSGGSIGQSYGYTF
TRBJ2-3 TRBV12-3/TRBV12-4 few TRBD2 TGTGCCAGCAAAAACAGCCGAGCGGGGGCCAGCACAGATACGCAGTATTTT CASKNSRAGASTDTQYF
TRBJ1-5 TRBV30 NA TRBD1 TGTGCCTGGAGTGTTCAGGGGGCGCCCAATCAGCCCCAGCATTTT CAWSVQGAPNQPQHF
TRBJ2-1 TRBV3-1 few NA TGTGCCAGCAGCCAAGCCGGGTACAATGAGCAGTTCTTC CASSQAGYNEQFF
TRBJ2-5 TRBV7-9 NA NA TGTGCCAGCAGCTCCATACAAGAGACCCAGTACTTC CASSSIQETQYF
TRBJ2-3 TRBV7-9 NA NA TGTGCCAGCAGCCGATGGGACTTTTCCACAGATACGCAGTATTTT CASSRWDFSTDTQYF
TRBJ1-6 TRBV4-3 few TRBD1 TGCGCCAGCAGCCAGGGGACAGGGTCGTTTTCACCCCTCCACTTT CASSQGTGSFSPLHF
TRBJ2-1 TRBV4-1 few NA TGCGCCAGCAGCCAGGAACAGGATTACAATGAGCAGTTCTTC CASSQEQDYNEQFF
TRBJ2-1 TRBV11-2 NA TRBD2 TGTGCCAGCAGGACTCCCGGGACTAGCGGGAGGGCCCTCGGTGAGCAGTTCTTC CASRTPGTSGRALGEQFF
TRBJ2-3 TRBV19 NA NA TGTGCCAGTGGTCGGACGAAGAGCACAGATACGCAGTATTTT CASGRTKSTDTQYF
TRBJ2-3 TRBV9 NA NA TGTGCCAGCAGGGGCGGAATATCCACAGATACGCAGTATTTT CASRGGISTDTQYF
TRBJ2-7 TRBV6-5 few NA TGTGCCAGCAGTTATGACGGCCAGGGGGAGGGCGAGCAGTACTTC CASSYDGQGEGEQYF
TRBJ1-2 TRBV29-1 many TRBD1 TGCAGCGTGGAACAGGGGGATAACTATGGCTACACCTTC CSVEQGDNYGYTF
TRBJ2-3 TRBV12-5 many NA TGTGCTAGTGGTTCAGTACTAGATACGCAGTATTTT CASGSVLDTQYF
TRBJ2-7 TRBV5-1 few TRBD1 TGCGCCAGCAGCGGATCCGGGACAGGGAACGAGCAGTACTTC CASSGSGTGNEQYF
TRBJ2-5 TRBV5-1 few TRBD2 TGCGCCAGCACCCCCCGGGATAGCGGGGAAGAGACCCAGTACTTC CASTPRDSGEETQYF
TRBJ2-7 TRBV7-6 few NA TGTGCCAGCAGCTTAGCGTACACCCCCGACGAGCAGTACTTC CASSLAYTPDEQYF
TRBJ2-7 TRBV6-2/TRBV6-3 many NA TGTGCCAGCAGTTACGGTAGGACCTACGAGCAGTACTTC CASSYGRTYEQYF
TRBJ1-6 TRBV5-1 many NA TGCGCCAGCAGCTTGTACTCCGGGAATAATTCACCCCTCCACTTT CASSLYSGNNSPLHF
TRBJ1-2 TRBV4-1 few TRBD1 TGCGCCAGCAGCCAAGACGGACAGGGATCCTATGGCTACACCTTC CASSQDGQGSYGYTF
TRBJ1-4 TRBV7-6 many NA TGTGCCAGCAGCATCCGGGACGCGAGCCTTCAGGAACTGTTTTTT CASSIRDASLQELFF
TRBJ2-3 TRBV6-2/TRBV6-3 few TRBD2 TGTGCCACCAACCCCCGGGGAGGGAGAGATACGCGGTATTTT CATNPRGGRDTRYF
TRBJ2-7 TRBV28 many NA TGTGCCAGCAGTTACGGGACCTACGAGCAGTACTTC CASSYGTYEQYF
TRBJ2-3 TRBV6-5 few TRBD2 TGTGCCAGCAGACCCCGGGGGGGGGCAGATACGCAGTATTTT CASRPRGGADTQYF
TRBJ1-1 TRBV3-1 NA TRBD1 TGTGCCAGCAGCCAAAATGCGTGGGACAGGGGGTTGGGCACTGAAGCTTTCTTT CASSQNAWDRGLGTEAFF
TRBJ2-7 TRBV6-2/TRBV6-3 NA TRBD1 TGTGCCAGCAGCTGGGACAGGGGATGGGAGCGGTACTTC CASSWDRGWERYF
TRBJ1-5 TRBV7-2 NA NA TGTGCCAGCAGCTTATTAGGGGCGCGGCCCCAGCATTTT CASSLLGARPQHF
TRBJ1-1 TRBV11-2 NA NA TGTGCCAGCAGCTTAGCGGGGACCCCTCGAGGTGAAGCTTTCTTT CASSLAGTPRGEAFF
TRBJ2-3 TRBV6-5 many TRBD2 TGTGCCAGCAGCCGAAAAACGACTAGCGGGGTTTCAGATACGCAGTATTTT CASSRKTTSGVSDTQYF
TRBJ1-4 TRBV7-9 NA NA TGTGCCAGCAGCTTGCTGGACACCCTATATGCAACTAATGAAAAACTGTTTTTT CASSLLDTLYATNEKLFF